This T cell receptor (beta chain) was identified in a study of vaccination and CD4 T cells after COVID-19. An Oncomine TCR Beta short-read assay was used to sequence the DNA from cultured CD4+ T cells. TCRdb reanalysed the PCR reads using MiXCR and keeps one entry per CDR3 protein. This table holds some 15,000 distinct CDR3 sequences, 65% to 80% found once. Treatment reported: 10-day PBMC culture with coronavirus spike peptide pools or control peptides (ViraFEST assay). About this clonotype itself: Its antigen is unknown.

The ends were cut back, 1 base at V and 4 bases at J, with 8 bases in the middle. This CDR3 has 14 residues. CDR1 is MNHNS, CDR2 SASEGT, per germline. The clonotype originates from a human donor who had recovered from COVID-19. This chain joins TRBV6-1 and TRBJ1-3; no definite D call. Sequenced: CD4+ T cells from blood, cultured in vitro. The CDR3 coding sequence is TGTGCCAGCAGTGAAGGGGCCGGAGGAAACACCATATATTTT. Amino acid sequence: CASSEGAGGNTIYF.